This T cell receptor beta chain was recorded in a study of cytomegalovirus exposure and HLA in healthy donors. V was shortened by 1 base and J by 7 bases, with 14 bases between the two germline ends. This CDR3 comprises 15 residues. CDR1 and CDR2 (germline): LNHDA, SQIVND (reference sequence). PCR employed 60 Vbeta and 13 Jbeta primers. Some clones are missing from TCRdb's copy, which holds only in-frame ones; the method was immunoSEQ multiplex PCR. The sample shows some 120,000 clones, approximately 80% of them seen only once. V is TRBV19 and J is TRBJ1-5, with D maybe TRBD1 (6 bases). This sequence originates from a man between 50 and 59 years old in good health and CMV-seronegative. The sequencing input was PBMCs. CDR3: CASSIGFQGLQPQHF. The CDR3 nucleotides are TGTGCCAGTAGTATAGGCTTTCAGGGGCTGCAGCCCCAGCATTTT.